One sample yielded the 4 T cell receptor beta chains listed below, sequenced in a study of CD8 T cells in Susac syndrome. With random hexamers, about 0.5 to 1 ug RNA was reverse transcribed. TCRdb redid the calling of the immunoSEQ multiplex PCR reads with MiXCR, one entry per CDR3 protein. The sample includes about 300,000 distinct CDR3 sequences, 85% of them seen just once. Sequencing was performed on CD8+ T cells from PBMCs. Receptors were obtained from a human donor with multiple sclerosis.

This clonotype appeared a single time. This chain joins TRBV3-1 and TRBJ2-3, with D possibly being TRBD2 (7 bases). Germline-derived CDR1 and CDR2 are LGHDT and YNNKEL (reference sequence). The V end was cut by 1 base, the J end by 7 bases, with 18 bases between. The CDR3 sequence is 16 residues long. For the CDR3, the DNA is TGTGCCAGCAGCCAAGTGCTAGCGGAGGGGGGTTATACGCAGTATTTT. Translated, it gives CASSQVLAEGGYTQYF.

This clonotype has more than one count but fewer than ten. The rearrangement uses TRBV6-1 and TRBJ2-7; no definite D call. Germline V lookup: CDR1 MNHNS, CDR2 SASEGT. The CDR3 spans 14 residues. The V end lost 6 bases, the J end lost 3 bases, and 15 bases lay between the germline ends. The CDR3, as DNA: TGTGCCAGCAGCCCAAGGGAAATTGACTACGAGCAGTACTTC. It translates to CASSPREIDYEQYF.

V gene TRBV28 combines with J gene TRBJ2-1, with 9 bases matching TRBD2. J gave up 3 bases and V 1 base, and 16 bases lay outside the gene matches. Germline CDR1 reads MDHEN; CDR2 reads SYDVKM. This CDR3 contains 20 residues. The CDR3 sequence is CASSLSLRISGSGGYNEQFF. CDR3 DNA: TGTGCCAGCAGTTTATCTCTCCGTATTAGCGGGAGTGGGGGCTACAATGAGCAGTTCTTC. Combining the CDR3 with reference TRBV28 and TRBJ2-1 gives the whole variable domain DVKVTQSSRYLVKRTGEKVFLECVQDMDHENMFWYRQDPGLGLRLIYFSYDVKMKEKGDIPEGYSVSREKKERFSLILESASTNQTSMYLCASSLSLRISGSGGYNEQFFGPGTRLTVL.

The sample holds a few counts of this clonotype. The rearrangement links TRBV6-5 to TRBJ2-5; D is possibly TRBD1 (5 bases). Trimming left V 0 bases short and J 5 bases short, with 10 bases between. The CDR3 contains 14 residues. Germline CDR1 MNHEY, CDR2 SVGAGI. CDR3 amino acids: CASSYSQAEETQYF. The CDR3 DNA sequence: TGTGCCAGCAGTTACTCACAGGCGGAGGAGACCCAGTACTTC.